The clone carrying this TCR beta chain was detected once. Isolated RNA was reverse transcribed into cDNA used as the sequencing template. Here immunoSEQ multiplex PCR was the method, and the copy in TCRdb shows in-frame clones only, minus some. The sample consists of roughly 200,000 clones, about 60% of them appearing once. This entry is derived from a study of CD8+ T cells in alopecia areata. Study in general: Those patients who were treated received oral tofacitinib, which was given at 5 to 10 mg twice daily for moderate-to-severe alopecia areata.

Treatment described: oral pan-JAK inhibitor, 5-10 mg twice daily. This material consisted of CD8+ T cells sorted from blood, taken at week 24, from a patient treated with tofacitinib. The sequence was obtained from a human donor with alopecia areata.

This CDR3 is CASSSEGSLGQGLSYEQYF. The DNA of the CDR3 is TGTGCCAGCAGTTCGGAGGGGTCTCTGGGGCAGGGGCTCTCCTACGAGCAGTACTTC. This chain links TRBV13 with TRBJ2-7; D tentatively fits TRBD1 or TRBD2 (6 bases each). The CDR3 runs 19 residues. V was shortened by 6 bases and J by 0 bases, with 27 bases between the two germline ends. Germline V gene data show CDR1 as PRHDT and CDR2 as FYEKMQ (reference sequence). Complete variable domain (other parts from reference TRBV13 and TRBJ2-7): AAGVIQSPRHLIKEKRETATLKCYPIPRHDTVYWYQQGPGQDPQFLISFYEKMQSDKGSIPDRFSAQQFSDYHSELNMSSLELGDSALYFCASSSEGSLGQGLSYEQYFGPGTRLTVT.